This T cell receptor (beta chain) derives from a study of early T cells in non-severe SARS-CoV-2 infection. TCRdb re-called the 5' RACE reads through MiXCR, storing one row per CDR3 protein. The sample includes 100,000 to 130,000 distinct CDR3 sequences, about 12% of them seen just once. This CDR3 region has 18 residues. J gave up 0 bases and V 5 bases, and 11 bases lay outside the gene matches. Germline V gene lookup returns CDR1 MNHEY and CDR2 SMNVEV (reference sequence). The sequencing input was whole blood. The chain is built from TRBV27 and TRBJ1-3; 9 positions agree with TRBD1. This receptor was obtained from an adult who was a healthcare worker with PCR-confirmed SARS-CoV-2 infection or an uninfected control (not recorded which). CDR3 amino acids: CASSPHRGQGSSGNTIYF. The CDR3 DNA follows: TGTGCCAGCAGTCCCCACCGCGGACAGGGGAGCTCTGGAAACACCATATATTTT.